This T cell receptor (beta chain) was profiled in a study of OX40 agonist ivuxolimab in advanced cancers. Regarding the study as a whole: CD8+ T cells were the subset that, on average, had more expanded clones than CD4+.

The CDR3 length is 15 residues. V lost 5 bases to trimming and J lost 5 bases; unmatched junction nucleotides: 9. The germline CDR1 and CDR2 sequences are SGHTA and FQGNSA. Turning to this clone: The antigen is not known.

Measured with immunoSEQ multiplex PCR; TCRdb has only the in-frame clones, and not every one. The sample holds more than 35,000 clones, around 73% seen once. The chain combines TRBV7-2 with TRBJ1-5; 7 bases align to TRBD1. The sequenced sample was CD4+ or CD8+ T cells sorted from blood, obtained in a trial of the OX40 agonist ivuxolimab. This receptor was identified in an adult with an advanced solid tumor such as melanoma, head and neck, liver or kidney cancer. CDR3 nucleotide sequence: TGTGCCAGCAGCCGTGATTACAGGGGCGATCAGCCCCAGCATTTT. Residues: CASSRDYRGDQPQHF. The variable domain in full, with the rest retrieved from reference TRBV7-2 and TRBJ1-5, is GAGVSQSPSNKVTEKGKDVELRCDPISGHTALYWYRQSLGQGLEFLIYFQGNSAPDKSGLPSDRFSAERTGGSVSTLTIQRTQQEDSAVYLCASSRDYRGDQPQHFGDGTRLSIL.